This T cell receptor beta chain was captured in a study of cytomegalovirus exposure and HLA in healthy donors (dated by TCRdb to about 2017). Broadly, across the study: An earlier analysis of 587 of the donors reported roughly 300 Gb of sequence data and 95 million to 120 million unique TCR beta sequences obtained from around 180 million T cells. Approximately 310 gigabases of sequencing data and roughly 90 million unique TCR sequences were included in an early release covering 500 to 750 HLA-typed donors. The genetic ancestry cluster associated with self-reported Caucasian donors included around four fifths of the roughly 360 genotyped donors. The study aimed to test whether cataloging public T cell receptors could reveal signatures of past pathogen exposure. The study used immunosequencing to profile the T cell repertoires of several hundred subjects and linked those repertoires to cytomegalovirus serostatus. In addition to the first cohort of approximately 650 subjects, a separate validation cohort of approximately 110 different subjects was used. To predict cytomegalovirus infection status, the study combined high-throughput TCR immunosequencing, statistical association of individual TCRs with disease status, and machine learning. A later analysis re-examined previously published TCR beta repertoires from several hundred donors and added high-resolution HLA genotyping to investigate patterns of TCR occurrence. In the later analysis, no new phenotypic data were used to find candidate immune exposures; instead, reliance was placed on TCR beta sequences and their occurrence across donors. To decide whether each TCR beta V gene segment behaved as functional or pseudogenic, an earlier analysis of fewer than 750 of the donors relied on high-throughput TCR beta sequencing. Donor age, sex, ethnicity and CMV serostatus were compiled together with the repertoire data. Genome-wide SNP genotypes for about 65% of the roughly 670 donors were used in a later genetic analysis, which treated that subset as a discovery cohort. Every repertoire in the discovery cohort had been generated on one and the same sequencing platform. HLA typing included class I and class II loci at four-digit resolution. Typing coverage varied by locus: 629-630 donors for A, B, C, DRB1 and DQB1; approximately 500 for DQA1; around 610 for DPA1; roughly 450 for DPB1. Roughly five DR-DQ haplotypes were handled as single units for association and clustering, since linkage in the cohort was strong. Among over 350 genotyped donors of the cohort, an average of around 240,000 unique TCR beta nucleotide sequences were sequenced per donor, about a sixth of them non-productive. The full study reports these points: The sequencing pipeline was judged likely to have produced a cluster of highly shared sequence variants as a technical artifact. For the cohort, immune exposure information was limited to CMV serostatus. Correlated functional status among segregating V segments might reflect linkage disequilibrium, but an unknown experimental factor could not be ruled out. Some IMGT-functional V segments, including TRBV6-2 and TRBV6-3, could not be told apart with the 87-base-pair reads, so those segments were excluded. According to a later analysis, most CMV-associated TCR beta chains appeared to be HLA-restricted, and the HLA associations seemed to be driven largely by CMV exposure. Over 15 rarely observed V segments, including chromosome 9 orphons, were excluded from the earlier analysis of about 610 of the donors because counts were too low. Because some donors lacked HLA typing at each locus, the association tests relied only on the typed subset. An association between a missense DCLRE1C variant and V-gene and J-gene trimming of TCR beta chains was found in a later genetic analysis and replicated in an independent cohort. A later analysis found that TCR association rates varied across HLA loci, with DRB1 alleles showing the most associated TCRs and HLA-C alleles the fewest. In a later analysis, 16,951 TCR beta sequences were associated with specific HLA alleles at a false discovery rate of 0.05. Sequencing depth was assumed to be roughly uniform across donors in the presence/absence analyses, though that assumption may not hold. According to a later genetic analysis, donors in an Asian-associated ancestry cluster had fewer N-insertions in productive TCRs than the approximately 610-donor mean. The study gave a list of under 200 TCR beta chains associated with cytomegalovirus. Most TCR sequences were observed very rarely across donors, whereas some public TCRs were present in many individuals. This cohort had only TCR beta chains sequenced, and the lack of alpha or paired-chain data limited which features could be detected. In a later analysis, several top co-occurrence clusters were reported to appear linked to parvovirus B19, influenza, CMV and Epstein-Barr virus. Compared with equally common non-associated chains, HLA-associated TCR beta chains in a later analysis were more clonally expanded and had lower generation probabilities. In an earlier analysis of fewer than 750 of the donors, most TCR beta V segments were observed in productive rearrangements about 90% or about 30% of the time, broadly matching IMGT annotations. Cytomegalovirus status was reported to be diagnosed by the classifier with high specificity and sensitivity in both the original and validation cohorts. In vitro tests confirmed that three of the cytomegalovirus-associated TCR beta chains recognize cytomegalovirus antigens. A further reported finding was that TCR beta sequences accurately predicted the HLA-A and HLA-B alleles for most subjects in the first cohort. The authors suggested that the approach could potentially be generalized to other disease states and immunological phenotypes. When HLA alleles, especially DR and DQ, strongly co-occurred, TCR associations were difficult to assign to individual alleles.

A remark on this clone: Which antigen it targets is not known. No qualities accompany the bases; no much larger clone lies one base away.

The cohort comprised hundreds of healthy bone marrow donors. Cohort members were all nominally healthy when sampled, although unrecorded immune exposures were likely present. The donor tested CMV seronegative, placing the donor among the roughly 350 seronegative members of the cohort. Each donor provided a peripheral blood sample, and peripheral blood mononuclear cells were used for TCR beta sequencing. The Qiagen DNeasy Blood Extraction Kit was used to extract genomic DNA from the blood cell samples. Library preparation used the immunoSEQ multiplex PCR assay. For the multiplex PCR, a mixture combining 60 forward primers for TCR Vbeta segments and 13 reverse primers for TCR Jbeta segments was used. A multiplex PCR assay on genomic DNA amplified the CDR3 region of rearranged TCR beta genes. On the Illumina HiSeq System, the amplified TCR beta libraries were sequenced as 87-base-pair reads. Concerning the study's data processing: Across the 670 or so repertoires, a later analysis counted tens of millions of unique TCR beta chains, 9.5 million to 12 million of which were shared by at least two donors. Raw reads were error-corrected and collapsed into unique sequences with a nearest-neighbor algorithm that merged closely related sequences to remove PCR and sequencing errors. V, D and J gene segments were assigned by aligning CDR3 sequences to IMGT reference sequences. For a sequence to be retained, at least a six-nucleotide match to both a V gene segment and a J gene segment was required. A rearrangement was called productive if the CDR3 had no stop codons and remained in frame with V and J, and every other rearrangement was called non-productive. Following IMGT convention, CDR3 was defined as the stretch from the second conserved V-encoded cysteine to the conserved J-encoded phenylalanine. The earlier analysis of fewer than 750 of the donors excluded sequences that lacked an unambiguous match to a single V gene segment. In an earlier analysis of 500 to 750 of the donors, V segments were called functional above 56.7% productive rearrangements and were called segregating when the between-donor standard deviation exceeded 5%. To diagnose cytomegalovirus status from the catalog of TCR beta chain sequences, a statistical classification framework was built. In a later analysis, TCR nucleotide sequences were compared against IMGT/GENE-DB human TR gene sequences so that V and J genes could be assigned. The TCRdist pipeline was used in a later analysis to assign CDR3 sequences and most-parsimonious VDJ recombination scenarios. In a later analysis, each TCR beta chain was defined by its CDR3 amino acid sequence together with its V-gene family, and reads lacking a unique V-gene family were excluded. As a way to deal with suspected cross-contamination and a sequencing artifact, a later analysis dropped roughly 620 nucleotide sequences that were highly shared and had low generation probability. For each public chain, a later analysis derived a clonal expansion index from normalized ranks of inferred template counts within each repertoire. In a later analysis, generation probabilities were computed using a VDJ recombination model fitted to out-of-frame rearrangements, and the results were checked against IGoR. A later analysis scored TCR-TCR, TCR-HLA and TCR-CMV co-occurrence with hypergeometric tests, applying a repertoire-size bias correction to TCR pairs. In a later analysis, false discovery rates were estimated by permuting HLA or CMV assignments 20 times. In a later analysis, co-occurring TCRs were grouped using DBSCAN, and TCRdist sequence similarity was added for clustering within HLA-allele-positive subsets. Co-occurrence clustering excluded repertoires with fewer than 30,000 or more than 120,000 public chains, plus five with anomalous nucleotide sharing. Not all clones reach the TCRdb copy of this immuneACCESS table, which keeps in-frame sequences only. Checked studies attribute under half of the gap to unresolved V genes and leave the rest unexplained. The V and J calls and clone size come from that table; D and trimming were worked out from the DNA. In this sample the table shows some 150,000 clones, 70% to 85% of which occur a single time. The ten largest account for approximately 1.9% of the sample.

V and J are truncated by 4 bases and 5 bases respectively, leaving an intervening sequence of 5 bases. From a lookup of the germline V gene, CDR1 and CDR2 are SGHTA and FQGNSA. The CDR3 goes from the cysteine to the phenylalanine over 11 residues. Solely the CDR3 DNA is kept, with 33 bases framed from the first base. The specimen sequenced was PBMCs. This chain joins TRBV7-2 to TRBJ2-5; no D segment can be confidently identified. The clonotype originates from a woman between 40 and 50 years old in good health and CMV-seronegative. In nucleotides, the sequence is TGTGCCAGCAGCTCCCGGGAGACCCAGTACTTC. Translated, this is CASSSRETQYF. This CDR3, with the reference TRBV7-2 and TRBJ2-5 proteins standing in past its ends, gives the full variable domain GAGVSQSPSNKVTEKGKDVELRCDPISGHTALYWYRQSLGQGLEFLIYFQGNSAPDKSGLPSDRFSAERTGGSVSTLTIQRTQQEDSAVYLCASSSRETQYFGPGTRLLVL.